The 28 T cell receptor beta chains reported below all come from one sample, sequenced in a study of human T cells and chemical hapten exposure. MiXCR was run by TCRdb on the RACE reads, yielding one entry per CDR3 protein. Here the sample spans tens of thousands of distinct CDR3 sequences, under 15% being singletons. Time point meaning: pre-sensitization, week 0. The treatment denotes: therapeutic diphenylcyclopropenone sensitization with weekly scalp DPC. The material sequenced was whole blood, taken in connection with sensitization to the hapten diphenylcyclopropenone (DPC). All receptors come from a woman in her thirties with alopecia areata. Some clones in this sample may be carry-over from other donors' samples.

This chain uses TRBV7-9 with TRBJ2-7; TRBD1 matches at 7 bases. Germline CDR1 is SEHNR and CDR2 is FQNEAQ (reference sequence). The CDR3 covers 14 residues. The ends lost 4 bases at V and 5 bases at J; junction bases unmatched: 8. In DNA, the CDR3 is TGTGCCAGCAGCTCCACGACAGGGTTTCACGAGCAGTACTTC. This sequence encodes CASSSTTGFHEQYF.

This clonotype was detected a few times. The chain has TRBV28 and TRBJ2-1; D ambiguous. V lost 2 bases and J lost 9, with 5 bases in between. The germline V gene has CDR1 MDHEN and CDR2 SYDVKM. The length of the CDR3 is 11 residues. The CDR3 reads CASSLGGEQFF. The CDR3 DNA sequence: TGTGCCAGCAGTTTAGGTGGTGAGCAGTTCTTC.

This clonotype has just a few counts. Here the CDR3 reads CASSPKIGWEWVQGGELFF. The CDR3 nucleotides read TGTGCCAGTAGCCCGAAAATAGGATGGGAATGGGTACAAGGAGGGGAGCTGTTTTTT. This chain connects TRBV19 to TRBJ2-2; no clear D. The CDR3 totals 19 residues. Germline V gene sequence: CDR1 LNHDA, CDR2 SQIVND (reference sequence). V lost 6 bases and J 8 bases, leaving 31 bases between the germline ends.

This clonotype showed up just a few times. The V gene is TRBV3-1, the J gene TRBJ2-2; D gene uncertain. CDR3 size: 15 residues. The germline CDR1 and CDR2 sequences are LGHDT and YNNKEL (reference sequence). V was shortened by 2 bases and J by 4 bases, with 11 bases between the two germline ends. The CDR3 loop is CASSQTLVVTGELFF. DNA for the CDR3: TGTGCCAGCAGCCAAACCCTAGTTGTCACCGGGGAGCTGTTTTTT.

V and J are TRBV29-1 and TRBJ2-1; D is unclear. The germline V gene has CDR1 SQVTM and CDR2 ANQGSEA. With 1 base removed from V and 8 bases from J, the gap between germline ends came to 6 bases. This CDR3 is 11 amino acids long. CDR3 sequence (DNA): TGCAGCGTTGAAGTACTCTATGAGCAGTTCTTC. As protein: CSVEVLYEQFF.

The V gene is TRBV28, the J gene TRBJ2-5, with 10 bases that match TRBD2. There are 15 residues in the CDR3. Trimming at V came to 1 base and at J to 1 base, leaving 0 bases not matched to a gene. Germline assignment: CDR1 MDHEN and CDR2 SYDVKM. This CDR3 is CASSLSSGGQETQYF. In nucleotides, the CDR3 is TGTGCCAGCAGTTTATCTAGCGGGGGCCAAGAGACCCAGTACTTC.

This clonotype was observed many times. The chain employs TRBV6-5 and TRBJ1-5; 7 bases align to TRBD1. Germline V gene lookup returns CDR1 MNHEY and CDR2 SVGAGI. V lost 4 bases to trimming and J lost 6 bases; unmatched junction nucleotides: 3. The CDR3 extends over 13 amino acids. CDR3 protein: CASSLEGAQPQHF. CDR3 nucleotides: TGTGCCAGCAGTTTGGAGGGGGCTCAGCCCCAGCATTTT.

This clonotype came up many times. The CDR3 region is CSAGTSGKAQETQYF. In nucleotides, the CDR3 is TGCAGTGCCGGGACTAGCGGCAAGGCCCAAGAGACCCAGTACTTC. The gene calls are TRBV20-1 and TRBJ2-5, with TRBD2 matching 11 bases. V lost 6 bases to trimming and J lost 1 base; unmatched junction nucleotides: 7. This CDR3 has 15 amino acids. Germline V gene data show CDR1 as DFQATT and CDR2 as SNEGSKA (reference sequence).

The table lists this clonotype with a few counts. The chain links TRBV4-2 to TRBJ2-5; tentative D call: TRBD1 (5 bases). Trimming shortened V by 0 bases and J by 1 base, and 9 bases separated the two germline ends. Germline CDR1 reads LGHNA; CDR2 reads YNFKEQ. This CDR3 has 15 residues. The CDR3 DNA reads TGTGCCAGCAGCCAAGACGAACAGGTCCAAGAGACCCAGTACTTC. It specifies CASSQDEQVQETQYF.

In regard to this clonotype: A much larger clone differs from this one at a single base, so this may be a read error. The CDR3 DNA reads as TGTGCCAGCACGGTCACGCCGTATGGCTACACCTTC. Translation: CASTVTPYGYTF. This chain uses TRBV7-9 with TRBJ1-2; D unclear. V lost 7 bases, J lost 5 bases, and 11 bases lay in between. CDR3 length equals 12 residues. Germline V gene lookup returns CDR1 SEHNR and CDR2 FQNEAQ (reference sequence). Drawing the rest from reference TRBV7-9 and TRBJ1-2, the complete variable domain is DTGVSQNPRHKITKRGQNVTFRCDPISEHNRLYWYRQTLGQGPEFLTYFQNEAQLEKSRLLSDRFSAERPKGSFSTLEIQRTEQGDSAMYLCASTVTPYGYTFGSGTRLTVV.

The genes are TRBV18 and TRBJ2-2, with 10 bases matching TRBD1. With V trimmed by 2 bases and J by 4 bases, 7 bases remained unmatched. The CDR3 is 17 amino acids. The germline V gene has CDR1 KGHSH and CDR2 LQKENI. The DNA of the CDR3 is TGTGCCAGCTCACCAGCGGGACAGGGGCCGGGCACCGGGGAGCTGTTTTTT. It translates to CASSPAGQGPGTGELFF.

The sample holds many counts of this clonotype. This chain connects TRBV7-3 to TRBJ2-7, with 7 bases that match TRBD2. The V gene end was trimmed by 1 base and the J gene end by 0 bases; junction bases not matched to a gene: 6. The CDR3 loop spans 16 amino acids. Germline CDR1 and CDR2: SGHTA and FQGTGA. CDR3 bases: TGTGCCAGCAGCTTAATGGGAGGGCGGTACTCCTACGAGCAGTACTTC. It yields the protein CASSLMGGRYSYEQYF. The full variable domain, its missing parts supplied by reference TRBV7-3 and TRBJ2-7, is GAGVSQTPSNKVTEKGKYVELRCDPISGHTALYWYRQSLGQGPEFLIYFQGTGAADDSGLPNDRFFAVRPEGSVSTLKIQRTERGDSAVYLCASSLMGGRYSYEQYFGPGTRLTVT.

In its sample, this clonotype was seen many times. J is TRBJ2-1 and V is TRBV9; TRBD1 aligns across 7 bases. Germline CDR1 reads SGDLS; CDR2 reads YYNGEE. V shed 4 bases, J shed 15 bases, and the junction held 13 bases outside the gene matches. The CDR3 consists of 13 residues. This CDR3 is CASSSHPGQLGFF. DNA for the CDR3: TGTGCCAGCAGCTCACATCCGGGACAGTTGGGGTTCTTC. Based on the CDR3 plus reference TRBV9 and TRBJ2-1, the full variable domain is DSGVTQTPKHLITATGQRVTLRCSPRSGDLSVYWYQQSLDQGLQFLIQYYNGEERAKGNILERFSAQQFPDLHSELNLSSLELGDSALYFCASSSHPGQLGFFGPGTRLTVL.

J is TRBJ2-5 and V is TRBV7-2; D perhaps matches TRBD2 (5 bases). CDR3 length equals 14 residues. Trimming removed 3 bases at V and 7 bases at J, with 15 bases between. Looked up from germline, CDR1 is SGHTA and CDR2 is FQGNSA. CDR3 region: CASSFPSSLGTQYF. In DNA, the CDR3 is TGTGCCAGCAGCTTTCCTAGCTCACTCGGGACCCAGTACTTC.

This clonotype was observed at least ten times. The chain combines TRBV28 with TRBJ2-7, with D possibly TRBD1 on 6 matching bases. In germline, CDR1 is MDHEN, CDR2 SYDVKM. The CDR3 has 13 residues. The V gene lost 8 bases and the J gene lost 2 bases, with 13 bases spanning the gap. The CDR3 DNA reads as TGTGCCAGCGGAAACAGGGCTCCCTACGAGCAGTACTTC. As protein: CASGNRAPYEQYF. The variable domain in full, with the rest retrieved from reference TRBV28 and TRBJ2-7, is DVKVTQSSRYLVKRTGEKVFLECVQDMDHENMFWYRQDPGLGLRLIYFSYDVKMKEKGDIPEGYSVSREKKERFSLILESASTNQTSMYLCASGNRAPYEQYFGPGTRLTVT.

The rearrangement uses TRBV5-8 and TRBJ1-5; TRBD1 aligns across 8 bases. V lost 4 bases, J lost 0 bases, and 6 bases stayed unmatched. Per germline, CDR1 SGHTS and CDR2 YDEGEE. There are 16 residues in the CDR3. CDR3 DNA sequence: TGTGCCAGCAGCGGGGGACAGGTTTATAGCAATCAGCCCCAGCATTTT. Its translation: CASSGGQVYSNQPQHF.

In this sample, this clonotype turned up many times. The chain employs TRBV2 and TRBJ2-1; 8 bases are a match to TRBD2. Unmatched junction bases numbered 13, after V lost 5 bases and J lost 16 bases. Germline CDR1 is SNHLY and CDR2 is FYNNEI. This CDR3 region has 13 residues. The CDR3 nucleotides are TGTGCCAGCAGTCCAAATTCCGGGACTAGTCGATTCTTC. Encoded protein: CASSPNSGTSRFF. Full variable domain (remainder filled in from reference TRBV2 and TRBJ2-1): EPEVTQTPSHQVTQMGQEVILRCVPISNHLYFYWYRQILGQKVEFLVSFYNNEISEKSEIFDDQFSVERPDGSNFTLKIRSTKLEDSAMYFCASSPNSGTSRFFGPGTRLTVL.

In this sample, this clonotype turned up many times. The chain carries TRBV9 and TRBJ1-1; D not certain. V shed 2 bases and J shed 2 bases, with 16 bases lying between them. CDR1 and CDR2 from the germline V gene are SGDLS and YYNGEE. CDR3 length: 16 residues. The CDR3 DNA is TGTGCCAGCAGCGTGGACTCCACGGGCGGAAACACTGAAGCTTTCTTT. The encoded protein is CASSVDSTGGNTEAFF.

The rearrangement links TRBV6-6 to TRBJ1-6; D is unresolved. The CDR3 is 16 residues long. V was shortened by 6 bases and J by 5 bases, with 17 bases between the two germline ends. Germline V gives CDR1 MNHNY, CDR2 SVGAGI (reference sequence). The DNA of the CDR3 is TGTGCCAGCAGCGCCGGCTCCTACCCCGATAATTCACCCCTCCACTTT. Its translation is CASSAGSYPDNSPLHF.

Ten or more counts support this clonotype. This chain uses TRBV18 with TRBJ1-3, with unresolved D. The V gene's germline CDR1 is KGHSH and CDR2 LQKENI. Trimming shortened V by 0 bases and J by 3 bases, and 9 bases separated the two germline ends. This CDR3 is 15 amino acids long. The CDR3 protein is CASSPPYLHGNTIYF. The CDR3 bases are TGTGCCAGCTCACCACCCTACTTACATGGAAACACCATATATTTT.

This clonotype was detected ten times or more. The chain has TRBV29-1 and TRBJ2-7; D is possibly TRBD1 (5 bases). This CDR3 is 15 amino acids long. CDR1 is SQVTM, CDR2 ANQGSEA, per germline. Trimming shortened V by 6 bases and J by 0 bases, and 18 bases separated the two germline ends. The CDR3 sequence is CSVKAGMSSSYEQYF. In nucleotides, the CDR3 is TGCAGCGTGAAAGCAGGGATGTCCTCCTCCTACGAGCAGTACTTC.

This clonotype was observed at least ten times. This rearrangement joins TRBV5-6 to TRBJ2-1; D is uncertain. With 0 bases removed from V and 12 bases from J, the gap between germline ends came to 10 bases. The CDR3 extends over 12 amino acids. Germline V lookup: CDR1 SGHDT, CDR2 YYEEEE. The CDR3 is CASSLGTIVQFF. CDR3 in DNA: TGTGCCAGCAGCTTGGGGACCATAGTGCAGTTCTTC. Drawing the rest from reference TRBV5-6 and TRBJ2-1, the complete variable domain is DAGVTQSPTHLIKTRGQQVTLRCSPKSGHDTVSWYQQALGQGPQFIFQYYEEEERQRGNFPDRFSGHQFPNYSSELNVNALLLGDSALYLCASSLGTIVQFFGPGTRLTVL.

The genes are TRBV6-2 or TRBV6-3 and TRBJ2-1, with TRBD2 as a possible D gene (5 bases). The V gene lost 4 bases and the J gene lost 5 bases, with 9 bases spanning the gap. CDR1 and CDR2 from the germline V gene are MNHEY and SVGEGT. This CDR3 region has 13 residues. The CDR3 coding sequence is TGTGCCAGCAGTTTTTTGCGGGACAATGAGCAGTTCTTC. Translating gives CASSFLRDNEQFF.

There are a few counts of this clonotype. The chain recombines TRBV19 with TRBJ2-5; 7 bases map to TRBD2. The J segment lost 7 bases and the V segment lost 4 bases, leaving 3 bases of the junction unmatched. Germline assignment: CDR1 LNHDA and CDR2 SQIVND (reference sequence). The CDR3 has 12 amino acids. CDR3 DNA: TGTGCCAGTAGTACTCCGGGGGGGACCCAGTACTTC. It encodes CASSTPGGTQYF.

The table lists this clonotype with many counts. The chain combines TRBV6-1 with TRBJ2-3; D tentatively fits TRBD1 or TRBD2 (5 bases each). The CDR3 runs to 17 residues. V was shortened by 1 base and J by 2 bases, with 16 bases between the two germline ends. Germline values: CDR1 MNHNS, CDR2 SASEGT. CDR3 bases: TGTGCCAGCAGTGAAGTGGGGACCCAGGGCCCCACAGATACGCAGTATTTT. Protein product: CASSEVGTQGPTDTQYF.

The sample holds many counts of this clonotype. The CDR3 sequence: CASSPLQDNYGYTF. The CDR3 nucleotides are TGTGCCAGCTCGCCTTTACAGGATAACTATGGCTACACCTTC. The chain carries TRBV18 and TRBJ1-2; maybe TRBD1 (5 bases). The CDR3 totals 14 residues. V lost 6 bases to trimming and J lost 1 base, with 12 bases between them. Per germline, CDR1 KGHSH and CDR2 LQKENI. Looking up the rest from reference TRBV18 and TRBJ1-2 gives the full variable domain: NAGVMQNPRHLVRRRGQEARLRCSPMKGHSHVYWYRQLPEEGLKFMVYLQKENIIDESGMPKERFSAEFPKEGPSILRIQQVVRGDSAAYFCASSPLQDNYGYTFGSGTRLTVV.

This clonotype has just a few counts. The chain uses TRBV29-1 and TRBJ2-1, with 8 bases fitting TRBD2. The CDR3 contains 14 residues. Germline V lookup: CDR1 SQVTM, CDR2 ANQGSEA. The CDR3 is CGGGAGGGYNEQFF. The CDR3 region has the DNA TGCGGCGGCGGCGCGGGGGGCGGCTACAATGAGCAGTTCTTC.

This clonotype was observed at least ten times. The chain is built from TRBV29-1 and TRBJ2-3; D gene uncertain. CDR1 and CDR2 from the germline V gene are SQVTM and ANQGSEA. The V gene lost 4 bases and the J gene lost 3 bases, with 11 bases spanning the gap. CDR3 size: 13 residues. The CDR3 here is CSVGVGKTDTQYF. The CDR3 DNA sequence: TGCAGCGTTGGTGTCGGAAAGACAGATACGCAGTATTTT.